The 2 T cell receptor beta chains reported below all come from one sample, sequenced in a study of blood T cell repertoires in COVID-19. The repertoire was sequenced with immunoSEQ multiplex PCR; TCRdb's copy has only in-frame clones and lacks some. The sample has nearly 60,000 clones, over 65% seen once. Sequencing input: peripheral blood. The origin of the receptors is a middle-aged man with active COVID-19.

This clone was found a few times. In DNA form, the CDR3 reads TGTGCCAGCAGTTTGGACAGGGGCACAGATACGCAGTATTTT. It yields the protein CASSLDRGTDTQYF. The chain couples TRBV6-5 to TRBJ2-3; 8 nucleotides agree with TRBD1. Germline assignment: CDR1 MNHEY and CDR2 SVGAGI. There are 14 residues in the CDR3. V lost 4 bases, J lost 1 base, and 1 base stayed unmatched.

The V and J genes are TRBV19 and TRBJ1-1; 9 nucleotides agree with TRBD1. V was pared by 7 bases and J by 5 bases, with 11 bases of the junction left unmatched. This CDR3 has 15 residues. The V gene's germline CDR1 is LNHDA and CDR2 SQIVND (reference sequence). The CDR3 coding sequence is TGTGCCAGTACCCGCCCCGGGACAGGGTGGACTGAAGCTTTCTTT. Amino acid sequence: CASTRPGTGWTEAFF.